The 22 T cell receptor beta chains reported below all come from one sample, sequenced in a study of shared clonotypes between healthy human individuals (dated by TCRdb to 2020 to 2022). The library relied on the immunoSEQ multiplex PCR assay. Imported from immuneACCESS, the table was reduced by TCRdb to in-frame sequences with V and J called. These copies leave out some clones; in studies compared against another copy, an unresolved V gene accounts for under half, and the cause of the remainder is not known. This sample lists about 1.1 million clones; 70% to 80% were detected once. Roughly 0.61% of the sample comes from the top ten. The material sequenced was memory CD4+ T cells from PBMCs. What the cell subset or site label conveys for this sample: CD45RA-negative fraction. The receptors come from a man aged 18 to 30 in good health. Some clones in this sample may be carry-over from other donors' samples.

The chain employs TRBV9 and TRBJ1-2; D may be TRBD1 (6 bases). Trimming removed 0 bases at V and 6 bases at J, with 15 bases between. Germline loops: CDR1 SGDLS, CDR2 YYNGEE. The CDR3 is 15 residues long. The CDR3 is CASSVGRGTLDGYTF. Here the CDR3 DNA reads TGTGCCAGCAGCGTAGGAAGGGGGACCTTGGATGGCTACACCTTC.

The chain couples TRBV11-2 to TRBJ2-7; 10 positions agree with TRBD1. This CDR3 is built from 15 residues. Germline V lookup: CDR1 SGHAT, CDR2 FQNNGV. V gave up 4 bases and J gave up 5 bases; unmatched junction bases: 8. CDR3 coding DNA: TGTGCCAGCAGCTGGGCCGGGGACAGGGGAAACGAGCAGTACTTC. This encodes CASSWAGDRGNEQYF. The full variable domain, rest sourced from reference TRBV11-2 and TRBJ2-7, is EAGVAQSPRYKIIEKRQSVAFWCNPISGHATLYWYQQILGQGPKLLIQFQNNGVVDDSQLPKDRFSAERLKGVDSTLKIQPAKLEDSAVYLCASSWAGDRGNEQYFGPGTRLTVT.

This chain links TRBV19 with TRBJ2-1, with D perhaps matching TRBD1 (7 bases). The CDR3 covers 16 residues. Germline loops: CDR1 LNHDA, CDR2 SQIVND (reference sequence). Trimming shortened V by 11 bases and J by 9 bases, and 29 bases separated the two germline ends. CDR3 residues: CASRAGRQGLLVEQFF. The CDR3 DNA is TGTGCCTCGCGGGCGGGGCGACAGGGCCTTTTAGTTGAGCAGTTCTTC. Based on the CDR3 plus reference TRBV19 and TRBJ2-1, the full variable domain is DGGITQSPKYLFRKEGQNVTLSCEQNLNHDAMYWYRQDPGQGLRLIYYSQIVNDFQKGDIAEGYSVSREKKESFPLTVTSAQKNPTAFYLCASRAGRQGLLVEQFFGPGTRLTVL.

On this clone itself: It is likely a read error: a sequence one base away is far more abundant. The conserved final phenylalanine or tryptophan is absent from the CDR3, which likely points to a read error. The chain uses TRBV15 and TRBJ1-1; 8 bases map to TRBD1. Germline CDR1 reads LNHNV; CDR2 reads YYDKDF (reference sequence). CDR3 length: 17 residues. V lost 3 bases, J lost 4 bases, and 13 bases stayed unmatched. CDR3 coding DNA: TGTGCCACCAGCAGGAAAGACAGGGGAGCTGTGGGCACTGAAGCTTTCCTT. It translates to CATSRKDRGAVGTEAFL.

This rearrangement joins TRBV18 to TRBJ1-4; the match to TRBD1 covers 11 bases. The CDR3 covers 17 residues. The germline V gene encodes CDR1 KGHSH and CDR2 LQKENI. Germline trimming cut 3 bases from V and 0 bases from J; bases unmatched to any gene: 3. Here the CDR3 reads CASSPGTGGTTNEKLFF. Written as DNA, the CDR3 is TGTGCCAGCTCACCGGGGACAGGGGGAACAACTAATGAAAAACTGTTTTTT. Using reference TRBV18 and TRBJ1-4 for the parts outside the CDR3, the full variable domain is NAGVMQNPRHLVRRRGQEARLRCSPMKGHSHVYWYRQLPEEGLKFMVYLQKENIIDESGMPKERFSAEFPKEGPSILRIQQVVRGDSAAYFCASSPGTGGTTNEKLFFGSGTQLSVL.

This chain uses TRBV5-8 with TRBJ1-3, with a weak D call TRBD1 (5 bases). The germline V gene encodes CDR1 SGHTS and CDR2 YDEGEE. The V end was cut by 6 bases, the J end by 0 bases, with 13 bases between. The CDR3 has 15 residues. The CDR3 DNA sequence: TGTGCCAGCATCACGGGACGGGTCTCTGGAAACACCATATATTTT. Protein product: CASITGRVSGNTIYF.

The chain couples TRBV6-6 to TRBJ2-2; no definite D call. Trimming stripped 2 bases from V and 6 bases from J, with 16 bases between. The CDR3 sequence is 16 residues long. Germline-derived CDR1 and CDR2 are MNHNY and SVGAGI (reference sequence). The CDR3 sequence is CASSYLRAADAGELFF. As DNA, the CDR3 is TGTGCCAGCAGTTACCTTAGGGCAGCAGACGCCGGGGAGCTGTTTTTT.

This sequence joins TRBV5-6 and TRBJ2-5; tentative D call: TRBD2 (5 bases). Deletions cut 4 bases from V and 5 bases from J, with 18 bases between. This CDR3 spans 15 amino acids. Germline-derived CDR1 and CDR2 are SGHDT and YYEEEE. The CDR3 nucleotides are TGTGCCAGCAGCGCCCGGACTCGAAAACGGGAGACCCAGTACTTC. It codes for CASSARTRKRETQYF.

The V gene is TRBV7-9, the J gene TRBJ2-2, with 7 positions matching TRBD2. J gave up 7 bases and V 5 bases, and 13 bases lay outside the gene matches. Germline V gives CDR1 SEHNR, CDR2 FQNEAQ (reference sequence). The CDR3 covers 16 residues. This CDR3 is CASSLSGIAEGGELFF. CDR3 coding DNA: TGTGCCAGCAGCCTCAGCGGGATTGCCGAAGGCGGGGAGCTGTTTTTT. Filled out from reference TRBV7-9 and TRBJ2-2, the complete variable domain reads DTGVSQNPRHKITKRGQNVTFRCDPISEHNRLYWYRQTLGQGPEFLTYFQNEAQLEKSRLLSDRFSAERPKGSFSTLEIQRTEQGDSAMYLCASSLSGIAEGGELFFGEGSRLTVL.

The rearrangement links TRBV28 to TRBJ1-3; D remains unclear. Looked up from germline, CDR1 is MDHEN and CDR2 is SYDVKM. This CDR3 is 14 amino acids long. The V end was cut by 0 bases, the J end by 1 base, with 4 bases between. This CDR3 reads CASSLWGSGNTIYF. The CDR3, as DNA: TGTGCCAGCAGTTTATGGGGATCTGGAAACACCATATATTTT.

The J gene is TRBJ1-2, the V gene TRBV6-5; 9 nucleotides agree with TRBD1. V dropped 0 bases and J dropped 8; count of bases not matched to a gene: 1. This CDR3 region has 13 residues. Germline V gene data show CDR1 as MNHEY and CDR2 as SVGAGI. The CDR3 region is CASSYSTGGGYTF. CDR3 in DNA: TGTGCCAGCAGTTACTCAACAGGGGGCGGCTACACCTTC.

A single count supports this clone. This chain connects TRBV9 to TRBJ2-6; D remains ambiguous. The length of the CDR3 is 14 residues. CDR1 is SGDLS and CDR2 is YYNGEE in the germline V gene. Trimming cost V 2 bases and J 2 bases, with 5 bases left between them. The CDR3 sequence: CASSVFPGANVLTF. The CDR3 DNA reads TGTGCCAGCAGCGTGTTTCCTGGGGCCAACGTCCTGACTTTC.

The V and J genes are TRBV7-2 and TRBJ1-1; D is uncertain. V dropped 1 base and J dropped 0 bases, with 12 bases sitting between them. The CDR3 extends over 16 amino acids. Germline V gives CDR1 SGHTA, CDR2 FQGNSA. CDR3 region: CASSLGAGPLNTEAFF. The DNA of the CDR3 is TGTGCCAGCAGCTTAGGGGCAGGACCTCTGAACACTGAAGCTTTCTTT.

Points on this clone: Being one base from a much bigger clone, this may be a read error. J is TRBJ1-2 and V is TRBV6-5; 8 bases fit TRBD1. Germline V gene data show CDR1 as MNHEY and CDR2 as SVGAGI. V gave up 5 bases and J gave up 4 bases; unmatched junction bases: 0. The CDR3 is 12 amino acids. CDR3 protein: CASSDRGYGYTF. The CDR3 DNA follows: TGTGCCAGCAGTGACAGGGGCTATGGCTACACCTTC.

V usage is TRBV5-1 and J usage is TRBJ2-2; TRBD2 matches at 13 bases. CDR1 is SGHRS, CDR2 YFSETQ, per germline. The CDR3 totals 16 residues. Germline trimming cut 2 bases from V and 4 bases from J; bases unmatched to any gene: 2. The DNA for the CDR3 is TGCGCCAGCAGCTTACTAGCGGGAGGGGTCACCGGGGAGCTGTTTTTT. This gives the protein CASSLLAGGVTGELFF.

The chain combines TRBV4-2 with TRBJ2-1, with 10 positions matching TRBD2. This CDR3 spans 17 amino acids. With V trimmed by 1 base and J by 8 bases, 11 bases remained unmatched. Per the germline V gene, CDR1 is LGHNA and CDR2 is YNFKEQ. The CDR3 DNA reads as TGTGCCAGCAGCCAAGTTCACCCTAGCGGGAGTGAGTATGAGCAGTTCTTC. Translating gives CASSQVHPSGSEYEQFF.

The CDR3 loop reads CASSWARETQYF. The CDR3 coding sequence is TGTGCCAGCAGCTGGGCTCGAGAGACCCAGTACTTC. The chain has TRBV7-2 and TRBJ2-5; no clear D gene. The CDR3 sequence is 12 residues long. Germline-derived CDR1 and CDR2 are SGHTA and FQGNSA. The germline V and J ends were trimmed by 4 bases and 4 bases, with 7 bases remaining between them.

This chain links TRBV28 with TRBJ2-7, with D perhaps given as TRBD1 or TRBD2 (5 bases each). CDR1 MDHEN and CDR2 SYDVKM come from the germline V gene. Trimming cost V 1 base and J 3 bases, with 16 bases left between them. CDR3 length: 16 residues. Here the CDR3 DNA reads TGTGCCAGCAGTTTATATCGGGGCCCTCCCGTCTACGAGCAGTACTTC. Its protein product is CASSLYRGPPVYEQYF.

The rearrangement uses TRBV7-8 and TRBJ2-2, with TRBD1 matching over 11 bases. Germline CDR1 reads SGHVS; CDR2 reads FQNEAQ. The CDR3 has 16 amino acids. Trimming removed 5 bases from V and 4 bases from J; junction bases left unmatched: 6. CDR3 protein: CASSGWTGGSTGELFF. The CDR3 DNA reads TGTGCCAGCAGCGGGTGGACAGGGGGCAGCACCGGGGAGCTGTTTTTT.

This clone was counted a few times. V and J are TRBV4-2 and TRBJ2-5; 13 bases agree with TRBD2. The CDR3 consists of 17 residues. Germline trimming cut 4 bases from V and 5 bases from J; bases unmatched to any gene: 10. Germline values: CDR1 LGHNA, CDR2 YNFKEQ. In DNA, the CDR3 is TGTGCCAGCAGCCCAAGGACTAGCGGGAGCCCAGGGGAGACCCAGTACTTC. Its protein is CASSPRTSGSPGETQYF.

This clone was counted once. Other DNA sequences in the same sample also yield this CDR3. The chain links TRBV7-3 to TRBJ2-7; possible D gene TRBD1, 5 bases. The CDR3 has 14 residues. Trimming left V 2 bases short and J 2 bases short, with 10 bases between. Germline V gene lookup returns CDR1 SGHTA and CDR2 FQGTGA. The CDR3 loop reads CASSLGQGTYEQYF. The DNA for the CDR3 is TGTGCCAGCAGCTTAGGGCAGGGAACCTACGAGCAGTACTTC.

This clone occurred once. The rearrangement uses TRBV10-2 and TRBJ1-5; maybe TRBD1 (5 bases). V gave up 3 bases and J gave up 1 base, with 13 bases separating them. CDR3 size: 16 residues. Germline CDR1 and CDR2: WSHSY and SAAADI. In nucleotides, the CDR3 is TGCGCCAGCAGTGACTCAGGGAAAGGGAGCAATCAGCCCCAGCATTTT. This codes for CASSDSGKGSNQPQHF.